The sample holds many counts of the clone carrying this T cell receptor beta chain. The sample comes from a study of neurological immune-mediated disorders. Study background: A relapsing-remitting course was seen in about 90% of the roughly 35 multiple sclerosis patients and a secondary progressive course in 3.

One entry per CDR3 protein results from TCRdb running MiXCR on the 5' RACE reads. This table holds 90,000 to 100,000 distinct CDR3 sequences, about 3.8% found once. This CDR3 contains 13 residues. The V gene lost 2 bases and the J gene lost 5 bases, with 9 bases spanning the gap. The sequenced material came from PBMCs. The TCR was taken from a woman aged 18-35 years with multiple sclerosis. The chain combines TRBV12-3 or TRBV12-4 with TRBJ1-1; the D is unclear. Written as DNA, the CDR3 is TGTGCCAGCAGTTTAAACGGGGATACTGAAGCTTTCTTT. Protein: CASSLNGDTEAFF.